This T cell receptor beta chain is drawn from a study of post-analysis software for immune sequencing data. Study at large: The study covered relapsing-remitting, secondary progressive and progressive-relapsing courses of multiple sclerosis.

Unique molecular identifiers were built into the TCR beta cDNA libraries. Starting from roughly 1 to 10 million T cells, the study yielded roughly 0.5 million cDNA molecules. Using its own MiXCR run on the PCR reads, TCRdb lists one record per CDR3 protein. The table includes more than 500,000 distinct CDR3 sequences, about a third detected once. Study-wide points: Significantly lower normalized Chao1 diversity was found in patients with multiple sclerosis relative to controls. Compared with controls, patients had more of 4 to 6 TRBV segments, including TRBV5-6, TRBV5-1 and TRBV20-1.

In the case of this clonotype: Antigen unknown.

The CDR3 is 16 residues long. The V gene's germline CDR1 is LNHNV and CDR2 YYDKDF (reference sequence). Germline trimming cut 0 bases from V and 4 bases from J; bases unmatched to any gene: 5. The TCR originated in a girl aged 2 to 17 with multiple sclerosis. This chain uses TRBV15 with TRBJ2-3; 9 bases align to TRBD1. Sequencing was performed on blood. DNA of the CDR3: TGTGCCACCAGCAGAGATGAGGGACAGGGAGCAGATACGCAGTATTTT. This codes for CATSRDEGQGADTQYF.